This is a list of T cell receptor beta chains from one sample in a study of blood T cells in healthy people across ages. TCRdb ran MiXCR on the 5' RACE reads and lists one entry per CDR3 protein. The sample lists 1.5 million to 1.9 million distinct CDR3 sequences, approximately 43% seen once, with 4% in the top ten. Sample: blood. The receptor set was obtained from a woman aged 18-35 years in good health. Both conserved end residues are part of each CDR3. D genes are given only for firm matches. Clone sizes are given selectively: once, few, many, or a class where the clone is expanded.

>TRBD2|17|TRBJ2-7|-|TRBV6-6
CASKQTSGRSSYNEQYF
TGTGCCAGCAAACAGACTAGCGGGCGAAGCTCCTACAATGAGCAGTACTTC
>TRBD2|14|TRBJ2-3|-|TRBV28
CASSSGLIADTQYF
TGTGCCAGCAGTTCGGGACTAATCGCAGATACGCAGTATTTT
>TRBD1|15|TRBJ2-5|-|TRBV7-9
CASSIIGQGGETQYF
TGTGCCAGCAGCATTATCGGACAGGGGGGAGAGACCCAGTACTTC
>-|14|TRBJ1-6|few|TRBV9
CASGSQRGNSPLHF
TGTGCCAGCGGTTCTCAGCGGGGGAATTCACCCCTCCACTTT
>TRBD2|15|TRBJ2-3|few|TRBV9
CASSVSSGGTDTQYF
TGTGCCAGCAGCGTAAGCAGCGGGGGCACAGATACGCAGTATTTT
>TRBD2|14|TRBJ2-1|few|TRBV29-1
CSAIAGASYNEQFF
TGCAGCGCCATAGCGGGAGCTAGCTACAATGAGCAGTTCTTC
>TRBD1|14|TRBJ2-7|-|TRBV12-3/TRBV12-4
CASSLGQGGNEQYF
TGTGCCAGCAGTTTGGGACAGGGTGGGAACGAGCAGTACTTC
>-|14|TRBJ2-7|once|TRBV2
CASRSDVSSYEQYF
TGTGCCAGCAGATCGGACGTAAGCTCCTACGAGCAGTACTTC
>-|15|TRBJ1-2|few|TRBV9
CASSVGGSQNYGYTF
TGTGCCAGCAGCGTAGGTGGCAGCCAAAACTATGGCTACACCTTC
>TRBD2|16|TRBJ2-3|once|TRBV12-5
CAAGTSGGAGADTQYF
TGTGCTGCCGGGACTAGCGGGGGGGCTGGCGCAGATACGCAGTATTTT
>-|15|TRBJ2-3|-|TRBV7-2
CASSSAQGQTDTQYF
TGTGCCAGCAGCTCAGCACAGGGTCAGACGGATACGCAGTATTTT
>-|13|TRBJ1-2|-|TRBV7-9
CASSVGRRAGYTF
TGTGCCAGCAGCGTAGGACGGAGAGCGGGCTACACCTTC
>TRBD2|19|TRBJ2-1|-|TRBV7-9
CASSQLTVGASGIYNEQFF
TGTGCCAGCAGCCAACTCACGGTGGGGGCTAGCGGGATTTACAATGAGCAGTTCTTC
>TRBD1|17|TRBJ1-3|-|TRBV13
CASSSGTGPFSGNTIYF
TGTGCCAGCAGCTCAGGGACAGGCCCATTCTCTGGAAACACCATATATTTT
>TRBD1|15|TRBJ2-1|few|TRBV18
CASSAGTGVYNEQFF
TGTGCCAGCTCAGCCGGGACAGGGGTTTACAATGAGCAGTTCTTC
>-|14|TRBJ2-1|-|TRBV7-6
CASSLMGLTNEQFF
TGTGCCAGCAGCTTAATGGGACTGACAAATGAGCAGTTCTTC
>TRBD1|14|TRBJ2-3|-|TRBV7-2
CASSPGQSTGPQYF
TGTGCCAGCAGCCCGGGACAGAGCACAGGTCCGCAGTATTTT
>TRBD2|14|TRBJ2-7|-|TRBV7-9
CASSLASGFYEQYF
TGTGCCAGCAGCTTAGCTAGCGGGTTCTACGAGCAGTACTTC
>-|14|TRBJ1-2|many|TRBV28
CASSLGGYNYGYTF
TGTGCCAGCAGTTTGGGGGGATATAACTATGGCTACACCTTC
>TRBD2|14|TRBJ2-1|-|TRBV4-3
CASSHDLAGGGQFF
TGCGCCAGCAGCCACGACCTAGCGGGGGGAGGGCAGTTCTTC
>TRBD2|14|TRBJ2-7|-|TRBV29-1
CSVSKGLAGYEQYF
TGCAGCGTTTCCAAAGGACTAGCGGGATACGAGCAGTACTTC
>-|14|TRBJ2-7|-|TRBV7-2
CASSHRLISYEQYF
TGTGCCAGCAGTCATAGACTAATCTCCTACGAGCAGTACTTC
>TRBD2|15|TRBJ2-7|-|TRBV5-6
CASSFGGGFGYEQYF
TGTGCCAGCAGCTTTGGCGGGGGTTTCGGATACGAGCAGTACTTC
>-|16|TRBJ1-4|-|TRBV3-1
CASSAGLRHLREKLFF
TGTGCCAGCAGCGCCGGGCTGAGACATCTGCGTGAAAAACTGTTTTTT
>TRBD2|16|TRBJ2-1|few|TRBV20-1
CSARDFSGGQYNEQFF
TGCAGTGCTAGAGATTTCAGCGGGGGTCAGTACAATGAGCAGTTCTTC
>TRBD1|16|TRBJ1-5|-|TRBV12-3/TRBV12-4
CASSFGDRGRNQPQHF
TGTGCCAGCAGTTTCGGGGACAGGGGTAGGAATCAGCCCCAGCATTTT
>-|14|TRBJ2-3|-|TRBV20-1
CSANFGGPTDTQYF
TGCAGTGCCAATTTCGGGGGGCCCACAGATACGCAGTATTTT
>TRBD2|14|TRBJ2-5|-|TRBV29-1
CSVAASGTFNEQYF
TGCAGCGTTGCTGCTAGCGGCACCTTCAATGAGCAGTACTTC
>-|14|TRBJ2-1|-|TRBV9
CASSVGGLRETQFF
TGTGCCAGCAGCGTAGGAGGACTCAGAGAGACCCAGTTCTTC
>-|17|TRBJ2-3|-|TRBV4-3
CASSPQTEPKSTDTQYF
TGCGCCAGCAGCCCGCAGACAGAGCCCAAAAGCACAGATACGCAGTATTTT
>-|14|TRBJ2-5|few|TRBV4-3
CASSHKIRSRTQYF
TGCGCCAGCAGCCATAAGATACGGTCCCGGACCCAGTACTTC
>-|13|TRBJ1-4|few|TRBV15
CATRTRGNEKLFF
TGTGCCACCAGGACACGGGGTAACGAAAAACTGTTTTTT
>TRBD2|16|TRBJ2-3|-|TRBV5-1
CASSLAPSGNTDTQYF
TGCGCCAGCAGCTTGGCCCCTAGCGGAAACACAGATACGCAGTATTTT
>-|15|TRBJ2-3|-|TRBV7-2
CASSPRWGGTDTQYF
TGTGCCAGCAGCCCGAGGTGGGGGGGCACAGATACGCAGTATTTT
>-|14|TRBJ2-7|-|TRBV20-1
CSARVEGPVNEQYF
TGCAGTGCTAGAGTGGAGGGGCCCGTCAACGAGCAGTACTTC